The 30 T cell receptor beta chains listed next were all sequenced from one sample in a study of blood T cell repertoires in COVID-19. Clones were read by immunoSEQ multiplex PCR, and TCRdb kept only the in-frame ones, dropping some. The data hold 270,000 or so clones, with roughly 79% observed a single time. The sample comprised peripheral blood. These receptor sequences come from a woman aged 60 to 75 with active or convalescent COVID-19.

The chain combines TRBV25-1 with TRBJ1-6; the D gene is possibly TRBD1 (5 bases). CDR3 length: 13 amino acids. Trimming shortened V by 6 bases and J by 8 bases, and 11 bases separated the two germline ends. Looked up from germline, CDR1 is MGHDK and CDR2 is SYGVNS. The CDR3 reads CASRERGDSPLHF. CDR3 DNA sequence: TGTGCCAGCAGAGAGCGGGGGGATTCACCCCTCCACTTT. The full variable domain, with the rest looked up from reference TRBV25-1 and TRBJ1-6, is EADIYQTPRYLVIGTGKKITLECSQTMGHDKMYWYQQDPGMELHLIHYSYGVNSTEKGDLSSESTVSRIRTEHFPLTLESARPSHTSQYLCASRERGDSPLHFGNGTRLTVT.

This chain joins TRBV18 and TRBJ2-5, with D hard to call. Trimming took 3 bases from V and 1 from J, leaving 3 bases between them. CDR1 and CDR2 from the germline V gene are KGHSH and LQKENI. This CDR3 contains 12 residues. CDR3 sequence reads: CASSPIQETQYF. In DNA, the CDR3 is TGTGCCAGCTCACCCATCCAAGAGACCCAGTACTTC.

This clone was observed a single time. The chain combines TRBV10-1 with TRBJ2-7; TRBD2 is a possible D gene (5 bases). V was pared by 10 bases and J by 0 bases, with 16 bases between. Germline V gene data show CDR1 as WNHNN and CDR2 as SYGVQD (reference sequence). This CDR3 has 14 amino acids. The CDR3, as DNA: TGCGCCACCCAGGATAGGGAGAGCTCCTACGAGCAGTACTTC. It codes for CATQDRESSYEQYF.

The chain couples TRBV9 to TRBJ2-7, with TRBD2 as a possible D gene (5 bases). With 3 bases removed from V and 1 base from J, the gap between germline ends came to 11 bases. The germline V gene encodes CDR1 SGDLS and CDR2 YYNGEE. This CDR3 contains 14 residues. The CDR3 nucleotides read TGTGCCAGCAGCGGACGGACGGGGTCCTACGAGCAGTACTTC. Translation: CASSGRTGSYEQYF.

The rearrangement joins TRBV5-1 to TRBJ1-1; D unclear. Germline V gene lookup returns CDR1 SGHRS and CDR2 YFSETQ. The V end was cut by 1 base, the J end by 1 base, with 8 bases between. The CDR3 is 14 residues long. The DNA of the CDR3 is TGCGCCAGCAGCTTGATTCCAGGGAACACTGAAGCTTTCTTT. Translated, it gives CASSLIPGNTEAFF. The complete variable domain, with remaining parts taken from reference TRBV5-1 and TRBJ1-1, reads KAGVTQTPRYLIKTRGQQVTLSCSPISGHRSVSWYQQTPGQGLQFLFEYFSETQRNKGNFPGRFSGRQFSNSRSEMNVSTLELGDSALYLCASSLIPGNTEAFFGQGTRLTVV.

As for this clone: This sample includes further DNA sequences coding for the same CDR3. The chain has TRBV7-9 and TRBJ2-3; D gene ambiguous. Trimming shortened V by 5 bases and J by 5 bases, and 20 bases separated the two germline ends. Looked up from germline, CDR1 is SEHNR and CDR2 is FQNEAQ (reference sequence). The length of the CDR3 is 16 residues. CDR3 amino acids: CASSPSRTRVRDTQYF. CDR3 coding DNA: TGTGCCAGCAGCCCCTCCCGAACTCGTGTCCGAGATACGCAGTATTTT.

The chain is built from TRBV2 and TRBJ2-3; 12 bases match TRBD2. Trimming at V came to 8 bases and at J to 4 bases, leaving 7 bases not matched to a gene. The CDR3 is 15 amino acids. Germline V gene data show CDR1 as SNHLY and CDR2 as FYNNEI. CDR3 bases: TGTGCCAGCTCTCCACTAGCGGGGGGTTCAGATACGCAGTATTTT. Its translation is CASSPLAGGSDTQYF. Full variable domain (rest looked up from reference TRBV2 and TRBJ2-3): EPEVTQTPSHQVTQMGQEVILRCVPISNHLYFYWYRQILGQKVEFLVSFYNNEISEKSEIFDDQFSVERPDGSNFTLKIRSTKLEDSAMYFCASSPLAGGSDTQYFGPGTRLTVL.

This clone was recorded a few times. V and J are TRBV7-6 and TRBJ1-6; TRBD1 aligns across 9 bases. Germline V gene data show CDR1 as SGHVS and CDR2 as FNYEAQ. V was pared by 5 bases and J by 9 bases, with 11 bases of the junction left unmatched. This CDR3 has 16 residues. The CDR3 region has the DNA TGTGCCAGCAGCGCCGCCGGGACAGGGATTAGTTCACCCCTCCACTTT. Translated: CASSAAGTGISSPLHF.

The sample holds a few counts of this clone. This chain connects TRBV6-6 to TRBJ1-5; D is undetermined. CDR1 and CDR2 from the germline V gene are MNHNY and SVGAGI (reference sequence). The CDR3 totals 14 residues. V was clipped by 5 bases and J by 3 bases, with 11 bases between them. The chain's CDR3 is CASSIRHPNQPQHF. The DNA of the CDR3 is TGTGCCAGCAGTATCCGACACCCCAATCAGCCCCAGCATTTT.

In its sample, this clone was seen a few times. The CDR3 spells CASSLGRTLAGDHNEQFF. The CDR3 coding sequence is TGTGCCAGCAGCTTAGGTCGTACGCTAGCGGGGGACCACAATGAGCAGTTCTTC. This rearrangement joins TRBV7-8 to TRBJ2-1; TRBD2 agrees at 10 bases. Germline V gene data show CDR1 as SGHVS and CDR2 as FQNEAQ. The CDR3 extends over 18 amino acids. Trimming at V came to 1 base and at J to 5 bases, leaving 11 bases not matched to a gene.

V is TRBV4-1 and J is TRBJ2-2; D remains ambiguous. Per germline, CDR1 MGHRA and CDR2 YSYEKL. The CDR3 totals 13 residues. Trimming took 6 bases from V and 7 from J, leaving 12 bases between them. As DNA, the CDR3 is TGCGCCAGCAGATCAGAGGTGGGCGGGGAGCTGTTTTTT. Residues: CASRSEVGGELFF.

This clone was seen just once. The genes are TRBV4-2 and TRBJ1-1, with D uncertain. This CDR3 spans 20 amino acids. Trimming removed 0 bases at V and 5 bases at J, with 28 bases between. Germline values: CDR1 LGHNA, CDR2 YNFKEQ. The CDR3 loop reads CASSQDVDPYPTSGGTEAFF. CDR3 nucleotides: TGTGCCAGCAGCCAAGATGTAGACCCGTACCCGACATCCGGAGGAACTGAAGCTTTCTTT.

The chain carries TRBV20-1 and TRBJ2-5, with 8 bases lining up with TRBD2. This CDR3 is 14 amino acids long. Germline CDR1 reads DFQATT; CDR2 reads SNEGSKA (reference sequence). The junction had 16 bases not matched to a gene; V was cut back by 3 bases and J by 13 bases. As DNA, the CDR3 is TGCAGTGCTAGTAGTTCTATGCAACCGGGACTAGGGTACTTC. This gives the protein CSASSSMQPGLGYF.

The chain combines TRBV5-1 with TRBJ1-3, with 7 bases matching TRBD1. Trimming removed 4 bases from V and 0 bases from J; junction bases left unmatched: 4. Germline CDR1 reads SGHRS; CDR2 reads YFSETQ. The length of the CDR3 is 15 residues. CDR3 protein: CASSEGQISGNTIYF. DNA for the CDR3: TGCGCCAGCAGCGAGGGACAGATCTCTGGAAACACCATATATTTT. The variable domain in full, completed from reference TRBV5-1 and TRBJ1-3, reads KAGVTQTPRYLIKTRGQQVTLSCSPISGHRSVSWYQQTPGQGLQFLFEYFSETQRNKGNFPGRFSGRQFSNSRSEMNVSTLELGDSALYLCASSEGQISGNTIYFGEGSWLTVV.

Remarks on this clone: Different DNA sequences within this sample yield the same CDR3. The chain employs TRBV19 and TRBJ1-6; D unclear. The CDR3 extends over 14 amino acids. CDR1 and CDR2 from the germline V gene are LNHDA and SQIVND (reference sequence). V was shortened by 4 bases and J by 0 bases, with 4 bases between the two germline ends. CDR3 protein: CASSRGSYNSPLHF. In nucleotides, the CDR3 is TGTGCCAGTAGTAGAGGCTCCTATAATTCACCCCTCCACTTT.

The V gene is TRBV15, the J gene TRBJ2-7; 7 bases line up with TRBD1. Germline V gives CDR1 LNHNV, CDR2 YYDKDF (reference sequence). V shed 5 bases, J shed 2 bases, and the junction held 6 bases outside the gene matches. CDR3 size: 14 residues. The CDR3 sequence: CATSWRQGPYEQYF. The CDR3, as DNA: TGTGCCACCAGCTGGAGACAGGGACCCTACGAGCAGTACTTC.

This clone was seen a handful of times. This rearrangement joins TRBV11-2 to TRBJ2-7; perhaps TRBD1 as D (5 bases). CDR3 length: 12 residues. V was shortened by 5 bases and J by 5 bases, with 10 bases between the two germline ends. The germline V gene encodes CDR1 SGHAT and CDR2 FQNNGV. The CDR3 loop reads CASSDQGDEQYF. DNA for the CDR3: TGTGCCAGCAGCGACCAGGGTGACGAGCAGTACTTC. Based on the CDR3 plus reference TRBV11-2 and TRBJ2-7, the full variable domain is EAGVAQSPRYKIIEKRQSVAFWCNPISGHATLYWYQQILGQGPKLLIQFQNNGVVDDSQLPKDRFSAERLKGVDSTLKIQPAKLEDSAVYLCASSDQGDEQYFGPGTRLTVT.

V gene TRBV18 combines with J gene TRBJ1-2, with 8 bases that match TRBD1. Germline lookup yields CDR1 KGHSH and CDR2 LQKENI. Germline trimming cut 3 bases from V and 4 bases from J; bases unmatched to any gene: 16. This CDR3 has 18 residues. The CDR3 bases are TGTGCCAGCTCACCGAAGACAGGGGCCGGTCAACCTCGCTATGGCTACACCTTC. Amino acid sequence: CASSPKTGAGQPRYGYTF.

This clone was seen more than once but under ten times. The V call is TRBV2, the J call TRBJ2-5, with 7 bases aligning to TRBD2. Per the germline V gene, CDR1 is SNHLY and CDR2 is FYNNEI. V gave up 4 bases and J gave up 11 bases; unmatched junction bases: 1. The CDR3 is made up of 10 amino acids. The CDR3 protein is CASSGLAQYF. CDR3 nucleotides: TGTGCCAGCAGTGGACTAGCACAGTACTTC.

The chain uses TRBV27 and TRBJ1-2; perhaps TRBD1 as D (5 bases). This CDR3 has 14 amino acids. Germline assignment: CDR1 MNHEY and CDR2 SMNVEV (reference sequence). Deletions cut 2 bases from V and 4 bases from J, with 11 bases between. The CDR3 here is CASSLKGRGYGYTF. Here the CDR3 DNA reads TGTGCCAGCAGTTTAAAAGGGAGGGGCTATGGCTACACCTTC.

The CDR3 sequence is CASRKTGGPLHF. The CDR3 nucleotides read TGTGCCAGCAGGAAGACAGGGGGTCCCCTCCACTTT. The gene calls are TRBV2 and TRBJ1-6; 9 bases align to TRBD1. The CDR3 totals 12 residues. With V trimmed by 6 bases and J by 13 bases, 4 bases remained unmatched. The germline CDR1 and CDR2 sequences are SNHLY and FYNNEI.

V and J are TRBV10-3 and TRBJ2-3, with a tentative D call TRBD2 (5 bases). Trimming pared 0 bases from V and 1 base from J, leaving 11 bases between. This CDR3 has 16 residues. Looked up from germline, CDR1 is ENHRY and CDR2 is SYGVKD. This CDR3 reads CAISESWLAGTDTQYF. CDR3 in DNA: TGTGCCATCAGTGAGTCCTGGCTAGCCGGCACAGATACGCAGTATTTT.

This chain connects TRBV5-6 to TRBJ2-2; D unclear. Germline CDR1 reads SGHDT; CDR2 reads YYEEEE. The CDR3 spans 13 residues. V dropped 1 base and J dropped 7 bases, with 8 bases sitting between them. This CDR3 reads CASSLPVGGELFF. The DNA of the CDR3 is TGTGCCAGCAGCTTGCCGGTTGGCGGGGAGCTGTTTTTT.

The CDR3: CASSTGQGPSYGYTF. The CDR3 DNA follows: TGTGCCAGCTCAACTGGACAGGGGCCCTCTTATGGCTACACCTTC. The chain links TRBV18 to TRBJ1-2; 9 bases fit TRBD1. The CDR3 consists of 15 residues. The germline gives CDR1 KGHSH, CDR2 LQKENI. V trimming: 5 bases; J trimming: 5 bases; junction bases outside the gene matches: 9.

This chain connects TRBV10-3 to TRBJ1-2; 7 bases map to TRBD1. Germline V CDR1 and CDR2: ENHRY, SYGVKD. V was clipped by 4 bases and J by 2 bases; unmatched bases: 4. The CDR3 extends over 14 amino acids. CDR3 DNA: TGTGCCATCAGTGCCGGACAGGCGAACTATGGCTACACCTTC. This translates into CAISAGQANYGYTF.

The chain has TRBV5-5 and TRBJ2-5; 14 bases agree with TRBD2. CDR3 length: 16 amino acids. Trimming removed 4 bases from V and 6 bases from J; junction bases left unmatched: 8. Germline V gene sequence: CDR1 SGHKS, CDR2 YYEKEE (reference sequence). CDR3: CASSTTGTSGGQTQYF. CDR3 DNA: TGTGCCAGCAGCACCACCGGGACTAGCGGGGGACAGACCCAGTACTTC.

This clone has just one count. J is TRBJ1-1 and V is TRBV9, with D tentatively TRBD1 (5 bases). This CDR3 is 15 amino acids long. The germline V gene has CDR1 SGDLS and CDR2 YYNGEE. The V and J ends lost 0 bases and 3 bases respectively, with 12 bases between them. The CDR3 spells CASSVAGRDDTEAFF. The CDR3 DNA is TGTGCCAGCAGCGTAGCGGGCAGGGATGACACTGAAGCTTTCTTT. Variable domain in full (rest from reference TRBV9 and TRBJ1-1): DSGVTQTPKHLITATGQRVTLRCSPRSGDLSVYWYQQSLDQGLQFLIQYYNGEERAKGNILERFSAQQFPDLHSELNLSSLELGDSALYFCASSVAGRDDTEAFFGQGTRLTVV.

This rearrangement joins TRBV12-5 to TRBJ1-3; D remains ambiguous. V was pared by 2 bases and J by 7 bases, with 24 bases between. This CDR3 comprises 18 residues. Germline CDR1 and CDR2: LGHNT and FRNRAP. Written as DNA, the CDR3 is TGTGCTAGTGGTTTGTCTCTCGAGGGTCAGATGGGGTCCAACACCATATATTTT. Its translation is CASGLSLEGQMGSNTIYF.

V is TRBV11-1 and J is TRBJ2-1; 15 positions match TRBD2. Losses at the gene ends were 5 bases for V and 8 bases for J; bases not matched to a gene: 4. The CDR3 has 15 residues. Germline values: CDR1 SGHAT, CDR2 FQDESV (reference sequence). CDR3 in DNA: TGTGCCAGCAGCCGGACTAGCGGGGGGGCATATGAGCAGTTCTTC. Its protein product is CASSRTSGGAYEQFF.

With regard to this clone: Other DNA sequences in the sample encode the same CDR3. The V gene is TRBV5-1, the J gene TRBJ2-2, with D maybe TRBD1 (5 bases). V was trimmed by 1 base and J by 5 bases, leaving 6 bases between them. In germline, CDR1 is SGHRS, CDR2 YFSETQ. This CDR3 comprises 13 residues. CDR3 sequence reads: CASSLQGTGELFF. In DNA, the CDR3 is TGCGCCAGCAGCTTGCAGGGAACCGGGGAGCTGTTTTTT.